Presented here are 25 T cell receptor beta chains from one specimen sequenced in a study of CD8 T cells in ankylosing spondylitis (dated by TCRdb to the late 2010s). No antigen has been assigned to these receptors. General conclusions and limits of the study: Blood from ankylosing spondylitis patients appeared to be characterized by a TCR beta motif made up of several highly homologous amino acid variants.

Library preparation was by 5' RACE. The run used an Illumina HiSeq 2500. TCRdb took the public reads, trimmed them with fastp at Q25, ran MiXCR for clone calling and kept in-frame beta chains. Every distinct CDR3 protein forms one entry, paired with its most common genes and DNA. Present in this sample are a few hundred thousand distinct CDR3 sequences, about an eighth of which were seen just once. Clones ranked in the top ten supply under 7.5% of the sample. Sequencing used blood, either unsorted or a sorted T cell fraction (not recorded which). These receptor sequences come from a male donor with ankylosing spondylitis.

Of note for this clonotype: Mismatch with germline at one junction end may stem from a read error. The chain couples TRBV7-9 to TRBJ2-2; tentatively, D is TRBD1 (9 bases). The CDR3 covers 15 residues. Looked up from germline, CDR1 is SEHNR and CDR2 is FQNEAQ (reference sequence). The CDR3 DNA sequence: TGCCTCCTCGGGGGGGACAGGGTAAACACCGGGGAGCTGTTTTTT. Protein product: CLLGGDRVNTGELFF.

V and J are TRBV5-1 and TRBJ2-5, with D perhaps TRBD1 (6 bases). Germline CDR1 reads SGHRS; CDR2 reads YFSETQ. The CDR3 has 17 residues. The germline V and J ends were trimmed by 4 bases and 3 bases, with 22 bases remaining between them. The CDR3 nucleotides are TGCGCCAGCAGCGAAATTCCGGGACATGTGCCTGAAGAGACCCAGTACTTC. This translates into CASSEIPGHVPEETQYF.

The chain carries TRBV2 and TRBJ2-1; 8 bases match TRBD2. CDR1 and CDR2 from the germline V gene are SNHLY and FYNNEI. Trimming at V came to 5 bases and at J to 15 bases, leaving 15 bases not matched to a gene. CDR3 length: 14 residues. This CDR3 is CASSFSRLSGSLFF. DNA of the CDR3: TGTGCCAGCAGTTTTTCGCGGCTGAGCGGGAGTTTGTTCTTC.

This chain joins TRBV20-1 and TRBJ2-3, with a weak D call TRBD2 (6 bases). Trimming cost V 4 bases and J 2 bases, with 19 bases left between them. The CDR3 loop spans 16 amino acids. CDR1 DFQATT and CDR2 SNEGSKA come from the germline V gene (reference sequence). The CDR3 spells CSATRRRRGPTDTQYF. CDR3 in DNA: TGCAGTGCTACGCGGCGTAGGAGGGGCCCCACAGATACGCAGTATTTT.

The chain has TRBV7-9 and TRBJ2-1; 7 nucleotides line up with TRBD2. V dropped 5 bases and J dropped 7; count of bases not matched to a gene: 8. CDR3 length equals 14 residues. CDR1 and CDR2 (germline): SEHNR, FQNEAQ (reference sequence). This CDR3 reads CASSGRAQFNEQFF. Written as DNA, the CDR3 is TGTGCCAGCAGCGGGAGGGCCCAGTTTAATGAGCAGTTCTTC.

Only a few counts were recorded for this clonotype. V is TRBV28 and J is TRBJ2-3; D unclear. V was trimmed by 1 base and J by 5 bases, leaving 10 bases between them. The CDR3 covers 14 residues. Germline V gene lookup returns CDR1 MDHEN and CDR2 SYDVKM. The CDR3 reads CASSLSQRGDTQYF. CDR3 sequence (DNA): TGTGCCAGCAGTTTATCGCAACGCGGAGATACGCAGTATTTT. The full variable domain, rest sourced from reference TRBV28 and TRBJ2-3, is DVKVTQSSRYLVKRTGEKVFLECVQDMDHENMFWYRQDPGLGLRLIYFSYDVKMKEKGDIPEGYSVSREKKERFSLILESASTNQTSMYLCASSLSQRGDTQYFGPGTRLTVL.

In this sample, this clonotype turned up many times. The gene calls are TRBV5-1 and TRBJ2-1, with 10 bases fitting TRBD2. The germline V gene encodes CDR1 SGHRS and CDR2 YFSETQ. V shed 0 bases, J shed 7 bases, and the junction held 4 bases outside the gene matches. This CDR3 region has 15 residues. The chain's CDR3 is CASSLGAGGMNEQFF. CDR3 DNA sequence: TGCGCCAGCAGCTTGGGAGCGGGAGGGATGAATGAGCAGTTCTTC.

The chain is built from TRBV5-1 and TRBJ1-1; 9 positions match TRBD1. CDR3 length: 14 residues. CDR1 is SGHRS and CDR2 is YFSETQ in the germline V gene. The V gene end was trimmed by 2 bases and the J gene end by 8 bases; junction bases not matched to a gene: 7. DNA for the CDR3: TGCGCCAGCAGCTTTGGGGAGACAGGGGGGGAAGCTTTCTTT. This codes for CASSFGETGGEAFF.

The chain uses TRBV24-1 and TRBJ2-5; a weak D match, TRBD1 (6 bases). Looked up from germline, CDR1 is KGHDR and CDR2 is SFDVKD. The CDR3 contains 14 residues. V was clipped by 4 bases and J by 1 base, with 9 bases between them. For the CDR3, the DNA is TGTGCCACCAGTGACACAGGGAGCCAAGAGACCCAGTACTTC. Its translation is CATSDTGSQETQYF.

This clonotype was counted only a few times. V and J are TRBV5-1 and TRBJ2-2, with TRBD2 matching over 8 bases. The CDR3 runs 17 residues. The V gene's germline CDR1 is SGHRS and CDR2 YFSETQ. V trimming: 4 bases; J trimming: 2 bases; junction bases outside the gene matches: 10. The DNA of the CDR3 is TGCGCCAGCAGCCCATACACTAGCGGCTCAAACACCGGGGAGCTGTTTTTT. Its translation: CASSPYTSGSNTGELFF.

This clonotype was counted at least ten times. The chain combines TRBV20-1 with TRBJ2-1; D is uncertain. Germline CDR1 and CDR2: DFQATT and SNEGSKA (reference sequence). The CDR3 consists of 11 residues. Trimming stripped 3 bases from V and 7 bases from J, with 7 bases between. CDR3 DNA sequence: TGCAGTGCTAGTGCTAGGAATGAGCAGTTCTTC. Translation gives CSASARNEQFF.

A few counts support this clonotype. This chain uses TRBV7-9 with TRBJ2-7; possible D gene TRBD2, 6 bases. Trimming took 7 bases from V and 4 from J, leaving 11 bases between them. The CDR3 consists of 12 residues. CDR1 and CDR2 (germline): SEHNR, FQNEAQ (reference sequence). Written as DNA, the CDR3 is TGTGCCAGCACGGAGGGCCCGTACGAGCAGTACTTC. Translating it yields CASTEGPYEQYF.

This clonotype has a handful of counts. The gene calls are TRBV12-3 or TRBV12-4 and TRBJ1-5; D possibly corresponds to TRBD1 (5 bases). The CDR3 is 15 amino acids. Trimming stripped 2 bases from V and 0 bases from J, with 8 bases between. The CDR3 coding sequence is TGTGCCAGCAGTTTAAAGGGGCATAGCAATCAGCCCCAGCATTTT. Protein: CASSLKGHSNQPQHF.

This clonotype was counted between two and nine times. The CDR3 coding sequence is TGTGCCAGTAGTATCGGACTAGCGGGGTTCTCTGGGGCCAACGTCCTGACTTTC. The encoded protein is CASSIGLAGFSGANVLTF. The J gene is TRBJ2-6, the V gene TRBV19; 12 bases match TRBD2. The CDR3 is 18 residues long. V lost 3 bases and J lost 0; bases outside the gene matches: 3. Germline CDR1 reads LNHDA; CDR2 reads SQIVND (reference sequence).

This clonotype was seen ten or more times. The J gene is TRBJ2-1, the V gene TRBV20-1; 10 nucleotides match TRBD2. Germline V gives CDR1 DFQATT, CDR2 SNEGSKA (reference sequence). Trimming at V came to 5 bases and at J to 4 bases, leaving 5 bases not matched to a gene. CDR3 length: 14 residues. The CDR3 DNA reads as TGCAGTGCTTATACTAGCGGGACTTACAATGAGCAGTTCTTC. Residues: CSAYTSGTYNEQFF.

This chain joins TRBV4-1 and TRBJ2-3; 9 nucleotides agree with TRBD1. Unmatched junction bases numbered 7, after V lost 0 bases and J lost 3 bases. Germline V gene lookup returns CDR1 MGHRA and CDR2 YSYEKL. The CDR3 consists of 17 residues. The CDR3 sequence: CASSQDPGQGGTDTQYF. CDR3 DNA: TGCGCCAGCAGCCAAGATCCGGGACAGGGAGGGACAGATACGCAGTATTTT.

The sample holds a few counts of this clonotype. V and J are TRBV5-1 and TRBJ2-2; D is unresolved. Trimming pared 0 bases from V and 6 bases from J, leaving 15 bases between. Germline CDR1 is SGHRS and CDR2 is YFSETQ. This CDR3 has 16 residues. CDR3 residues: CASSLEGRRGPGELFF. CDR3 coding DNA: TGCGCCAGCAGCTTGGAAGGGCGGAGAGGACCCGGGGAGCTGTTTTTT.

The chain couples TRBV30 to TRBJ2-3; D gene ambiguous. The CDR3 extends over 15 amino acids. V shed 1 base and J shed 2 bases, with 13 bases lying between them. CDR1 and CDR2 (germline): GTSNPN, SVGIG (reference sequence). The CDR3: CAWSALSRVTDTQYF. CDR3 nucleotide sequence: TGTGCCTGGAGTGCTCTCTCTCGTGTCACAGATACGCAGTATTTT. Filled out from reference TRBV30 and TRBJ2-3, the complete variable domain reads SQTIHQWPATLVQPVGSPLSLECTVEGTSNPNLYWYRQAAGRGLQLLFYSVGIGQISSEVPQNLSASRPQDRQFILSSKKLLLSDSGFYLCAWSALSRVTDTQYFGPGTRLTVL.

This clonotype was counted between two and nine times. The CDR3 nucleotides read TGCAGCGTTGGCAGGGTTGGCGAGCAGTACTTC. Translation: CSVGRVGEQYF. The gene calls are TRBV29-1 and TRBJ2-7, with D perhaps TRBD1 (5 bases). From germline, CDR1 is SQVTM and CDR2 ANQGSEA. This CDR3 has 11 amino acids. With 4 bases removed from V and 6 bases from J, the gap between germline ends came to 10 bases.

This clonotype was picked up many times. The chain is built from TRBV10-3 and TRBJ2-2, with D hard to call. The CDR3 contains 11 residues. Per germline, CDR1 ENHRY and CDR2 SYGVKD. The V end was cut by 8 bases, the J end by 4 bases, with 5 bases between. In DNA form, the CDR3 reads TGTGCCATCTCGGGCACCGGGGAGCTGTTTTTT. It encodes CAISGTGELFF.

V and J are TRBV15 and TRBJ2-1; 8 bases line up with TRBD1. The CDR3 sequence is 15 residues long. Germline CDR1 is LNHNV and CDR2 is YYDKDF (reference sequence). V lost 2 bases and J lost 6; bases outside the gene matches: 6. This CDR3 reads CATSRRTGSVNEQFF. The CDR3 coding sequence is TGTGCCACCAGCAGAAGGACAGGGTCTGTCAATGAGCAGTTCTTC. Full variable domain (rest looked up from reference TRBV15 and TRBJ2-1): DAMVIQNPRYQVTQFGKPVTLSCSQTLNHNVMYWYQQKSSQAPKLLFHYYDKDFNNEADTPDNFQSRRPNTSFCFLDIRSPGLGDTAMYLCATSRRTGSVNEQFFGPGTRLTVL.

J is TRBJ1-2 and V is TRBV6-4; D is perhaps TRBD1 (5 bases). CDR3 length: 14 amino acids. Germline CDR1 and CDR2: MRHNA and SNTAGT. V was shortened by 11 bases and J by 0 bases, with 16 bases between the two germline ends. For the CDR3, the DNA is TGTGCCTCCAGTGACAGCAAAACTAACTATGGCTACACCTTC. It yields the protein CASSDSKTNYGYTF.

The chain recombines TRBV11-2 with TRBJ2-5; 7 nucleotides align to TRBD1. CDR3 length: 15 residues. J lost 8 bases, V lost 1 base, and 10 bases had no gene match. Germline loops: CDR1 SGHAT, CDR2 FQNNGV. The CDR3 nucleotides read TGTGCCAGCAGCTTAGGAGGGGGCGCGTTCATCACCCAGTACTTC. This gives the protein CASSLGGGAFITQYF.

CDR3 amino acids: CASTRTGGTGELFF. CDR3 in DNA: TGTGCCAGCACCCGGACAGGGGGGACCGGGGAGCTGTTTTTT. The J gene is TRBJ2-2, the V gene TRBV5-6, with 10 nucleotides matching TRBD1. CDR1 and CDR2 (germline): SGHDT, YYEEEE. The CDR3 runs 14 residues. Unmatched junction bases numbered 4, after V lost 6 bases and J lost 5 bases.

At least ten counts were recorded for this clonotype. The genes are TRBV6-5 and TRBJ1-6, with D maybe TRBD1 (5 bases). With 4 bases removed from V and 5 bases from J, the gap between germline ends came to 9 bases. The CDR3 loop spans 14 amino acids. In germline, CDR1 is MNHEY, CDR2 SVGAGI. This CDR3 is CASSSGRDNSPLHF. The DNA of the CDR3 is TGTGCCAGCAGTTCGGGCAGGGATAATTCACCCCTCCACTTT.